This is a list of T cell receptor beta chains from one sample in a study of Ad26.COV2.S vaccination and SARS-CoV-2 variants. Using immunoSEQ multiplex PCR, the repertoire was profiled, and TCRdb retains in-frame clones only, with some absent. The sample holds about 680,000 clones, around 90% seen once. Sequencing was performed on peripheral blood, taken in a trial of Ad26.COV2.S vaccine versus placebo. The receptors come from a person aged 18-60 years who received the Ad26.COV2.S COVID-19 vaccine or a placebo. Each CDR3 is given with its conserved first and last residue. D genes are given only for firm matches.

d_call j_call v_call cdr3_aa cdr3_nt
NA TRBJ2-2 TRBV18 CASSQTSGGELFF TGTGCCAGCTCACAAACCTCTGGCGGGGAGCTGTTTTTT
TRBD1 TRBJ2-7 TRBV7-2 CASSAGTGAYEQYF TGTGCCAGCAGCGCCGGGACAGGGGCCTACGAGCAGTACTTC
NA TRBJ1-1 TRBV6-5 CASSYSPRVGTEAFF TGTGCCAGCAGTTACTCCCCCCGGGTAGGCACTGAAGCTTTCTTT
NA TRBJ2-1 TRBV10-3 CAASGGTSGFEQFF TGTGCCGCCTCAGGGGGGACTAGTGGCTTTGAGCAGTTCTTC
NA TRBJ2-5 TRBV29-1 CSVGLETQYF TGCAGCGTTGGATTGGAGACCCAGTACTTC
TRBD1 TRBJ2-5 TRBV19 CASSIRGQARETQYF TGTGCCAGTAGTATTAGGGGACAGGCTAGGGAGACCCAGTACTTC
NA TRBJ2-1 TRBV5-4 CASSPPSEAYNEQFF TGTGCCAGCAGCCCCCCCAGCGAAGCCTACAATGAGCAGTTCTTC
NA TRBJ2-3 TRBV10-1 CASTPPGASTDTQYF TGCGCCAGCACCCCGCCAGGGGCGAGCACAGATACGCAGTATTTT
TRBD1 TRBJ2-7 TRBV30 CAWSNPPGQGYEQYF TGTGCCTGGAGTAACCCCCCGGGACAGGGTTACGAGCAGTACTTC
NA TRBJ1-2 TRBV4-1 CASSGRVNYGYTF TGCGCCAGCAGCGGCAGGGTGAACTATGGCTACACCTTC